This TCR beta chain was sequenced in a study of blood T cell repertoires in COVID-19. Germline V CDR1 and CDR2: WNHNN, SYGVQD (reference sequence). The CDR3 covers 16 residues. With 8 bases removed from V and 1 base from J, the gap between germline ends came to 21 bases. Using immunoSEQ multiplex PCR, the repertoire was profiled, and TCRdb retains in-frame clones only, with some absent. The sample holds roughly 290,000 clones, around 91% seen once. Input material: PBMCs or T cells enriched from blood (not recorded which). The chain recombines TRBV10-1 with TRBJ2-7; no clear D gene. The origin of this receptor is a woman between 18 and 29 years old with acute COVID-19. CDR3 DNA sequence: TGCGCCAGCCCCCCTACCCAAAACGACGGGTCCTACGAGCAGTACTTC. Protein product: CASPPTQNDGSYEQYF.